Presented here are 7 T cell receptor beta chains from one specimen sequenced in a study of blood T cell repertoires in COVID-19 (dated by TCRdb to the early 2020s). Library preparation was by the immunoSEQ multiplex PCR assay. TCRdb obtained this table from immuneACCESS and retained in-frame rearrangements with V and J assigned. These tables miss some clones; where compared with another copy, unresolved V genes account for less than half of the shortfall, and the remainder is unexplained. This sample comprises more than 90,000 clones, approximately 87% of them detected only once. Of the sample, around 8% is held by the ten largest clones. Sequenced material: peripheral blood. These receptors were obtained from a man between 65 and 85 years old who had recovered from COVID-19.

J is TRBJ2-3 and V is TRBV5-4; 7 nucleotides agree with TRBD1. The CDR3 has 15 residues. CDR1 and CDR2 from the germline V gene are SGHNT and YYREEE (reference sequence). V shed 3 bases, J shed 5 bases, and the junction held 9 bases outside the gene matches. CDR3 sequence reads: CASSYYRTGEDTQYF. The CDR3 nucleotides read TGTGCCAGCAGCTACTACCGAACAGGGGAAGATACGCAGTATTTT.

This chain connects TRBV4-3 to TRBJ2-4, with 9 bases matching TRBD1. Germline CDR1 LGHNA, CDR2 YSLEER. This CDR3 has 16 residues. With 1 base clipped from V and 4 bases from J, the junction kept 5 bases outside the gene matches. In nucleotides, the CDR3 is TGCGCCAGCAGCCAAGCCCAGACAGGGGGAAAAAACATTCAGTACTTC. Translation: CASSQAQTGGKNIQYF.

The gene calls are TRBV7-2 and TRBJ2-5; possible D gene TRBD1, 5 bases. CDR1 is SGHTA and CDR2 is FQGNSA in the germline V gene. Trimming took 3 bases from V and 5 from J, leaving 16 bases between them. The CDR3 sequence is 15 residues long. Written as DNA, the CDR3 is TGTGCCAGCAGCTTTAGGGGTGTAGGTGATGAGACCCAGTACTTC. Protein product: CASSFRGVGDETQYF. The whole variable domain, filled in from reference TRBV7-2 and TRBJ2-5, reads GAGVSQSPSNKVTEKGKDVELRCDPISGHTALYWYRQSLGQGLEFLIYFQGNSAPDKSGLPSDRFSAERTGGSVSTLTIQRTQQEDSAVYLCASSFRGVGDETQYFGPGTRLLVL.

The J gene is TRBJ1-2, the V gene TRBV7-6; no definite D call. The CDR3 is 13 amino acids. Germline CDR1 SGHVS, CDR2 FNYEAQ. Trimming took off 5 bases at V and 8 bases at J, with 15 bases between the two ends. CDR3 protein: CASSPDGFKGYTF. CDR3 DNA: TGTGCCAGCAGCCCCGACGGGTTTAAGGGCTACACCTTC. The full variable domain, in which reference TRBV7-6 and TRBJ1-2 provide the parts outside the CDR3, is GAGVSQSPRYKVTKRGQDVALRCDPISGHVSLYWYRQALGQGPEFLTYFNYEAQQDKSGLPNDRFSAERPEGSISTLTIQRTEQRDSAMYRCASSPDGFKGYTFGSGTRLTVV.

The CDR3 protein is CASSSAGTSGYEQYF. In nucleotides, the CDR3 is TGTGCCAGCAGTTCCGCCGGGACTAGCGGCTACGAGCAGTACTTC. V is TRBV28 and J is TRBJ2-7; 11 positions match TRBD2. CDR1 and CDR2 from the germline V gene are MDHEN and SYDVKM. The V and J ends lost 4 bases and 3 bases, in that order; junction bases with no gene match: 5. This CDR3 has 15 residues.

This clone was found a few times. This chain uses TRBV18 with TRBJ1-1; D is uncertain. Trimming took off 6 bases at V and 3 bases at J, with 14 bases between the two ends. This CDR3 region has 14 residues. The germline V gene has CDR1 KGHSH and CDR2 LQKENI. The chain's CDR3 is CASSREQEYTEAFF. The CDR3 bases are TGTGCCAGCTCGCGGGAGCAGGAATACACTGAAGCTTTCTTT.

V usage is TRBV28 and J usage is TRBJ2-2; D might be TRBD2 (6 bases). There are 16 residues in the CDR3. Deletions cut 6 bases from V and 5 bases from J, with 19 bases between. CDR1 MDHEN and CDR2 SYDVKM come from the germline V gene. The CDR3: CASRLGPRGSTGELFF. CDR3 sequence (DNA): TGTGCCAGCAGGCTCGGCCCACGGGGGTCGACCGGGGAGCTGTTTTTT.